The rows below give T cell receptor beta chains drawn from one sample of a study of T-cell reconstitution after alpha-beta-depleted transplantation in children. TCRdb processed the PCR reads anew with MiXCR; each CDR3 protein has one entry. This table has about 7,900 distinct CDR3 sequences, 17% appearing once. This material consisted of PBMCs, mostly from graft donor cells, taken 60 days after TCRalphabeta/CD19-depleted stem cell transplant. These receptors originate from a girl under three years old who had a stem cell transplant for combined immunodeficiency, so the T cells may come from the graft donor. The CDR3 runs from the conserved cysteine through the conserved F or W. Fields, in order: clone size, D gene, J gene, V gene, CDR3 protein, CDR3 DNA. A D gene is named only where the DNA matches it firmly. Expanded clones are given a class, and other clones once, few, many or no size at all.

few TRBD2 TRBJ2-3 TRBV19 CASSIRTSGLDTQYF TGTGCCAGTAGTATCCGGACTAGCGGGCTAGATACGCAGTATTTT
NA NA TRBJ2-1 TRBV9 CASSVAPGGGIYNEQFF TGTGCCAGCAGCGTAGCCCCAGGGGGAGGGATTTACAATGAGCAGTTCTTC
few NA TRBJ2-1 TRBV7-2 CASSSTGFEQFF TGTGCCAGCAGCTCTACAGGGTTTGAGCAGTTCTTC
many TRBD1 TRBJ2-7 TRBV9 CASSVGDSAYEQYF TGTGCCAGCAGCGTAGGGGACAGCGCCTACGAGCAGTACTTC
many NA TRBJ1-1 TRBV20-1 CSARPHTEAFF TGCAGTGCCCGACCCCACACTGAAGCTTTCTTT
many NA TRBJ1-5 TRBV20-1 CSARDRLGNHQPQHF TGCAGTGCTAGAGATCGGTTAGGGAACCATCAGCCCCAGCATTTT
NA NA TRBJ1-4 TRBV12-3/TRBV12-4 CASILKRGQSVCEKLFF TGTGCCAGCATTTTAAAGCGGGGCCAGTCAGTTTGCGAAAAACTGTTTTTT
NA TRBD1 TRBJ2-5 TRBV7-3 CASSVTGGETQYF TGTGCCAGCAGCGTGACAGGGGGGGAGACCCAGTACTTC
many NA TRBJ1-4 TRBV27 CASSLSGLKEKLFF TGTGCCAGCAGTTTATCGGGTCTTAAGGAAAAACTGTTTTTT
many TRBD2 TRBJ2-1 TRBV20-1 CSAGGAGGYNEQFF TGCAGTGCCGGGGGGGCGGGAGGCTACAATGAGCAGTTCTTC
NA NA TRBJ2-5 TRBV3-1 CASSPVQHRQETQYF TGTGCCAGCAGCCCCGTCCAACACAGACAAGAGACCCAGTACTTC
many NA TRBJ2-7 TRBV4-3 CASSQDGRDAAYEQYF TGCGCCAGCAGCCAAGATGGAAGGGACGCCGCCTACGAGCAGTACTTC
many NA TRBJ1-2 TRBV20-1 CSARDFGRTYGYTF TGCAGTGCTAGAGATTTCGGACGGACCTATGGCTACACCTTC
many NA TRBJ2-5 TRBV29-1 CSGGRRGETQYF TGCAGCGGCGGCCGCCGGGGAGAGACCCAGTACTTC
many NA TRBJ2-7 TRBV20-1 CSARTIRSYEQYF TGCAGTGCTAGAACCATCCGCTCCTACGAGCAGTACTTC
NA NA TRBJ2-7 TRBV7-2 CASSLVEFYEQYF TGTGCCAGCAGCTTGGTAGAGTTCTACGAGCAGTACTTC
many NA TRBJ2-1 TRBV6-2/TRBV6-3 CASSYARQALLFYNEQFF TGTGCCAGCAGTTACGCAAGGCAGGCCCTGCTATTTTACAATGAGCAGTTCTTC
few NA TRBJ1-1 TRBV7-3 CASSSGTNTEAFF TGTGCCAGCAGCTCCGGGACAAACACTGAAGCTTTCTTT
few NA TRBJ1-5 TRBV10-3 CAISESTRGKGQPQHF TGTGCCATCAGTGAGTCGACCAGGGGAAAAGGTCAGCCCCAGCATTTT
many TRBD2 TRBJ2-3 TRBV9 CASSPREATQYF TGTGCCAGCAGCCCCCGGGAGGCTACGCAGTATTTT
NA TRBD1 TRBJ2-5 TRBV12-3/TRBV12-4 CASSHGQGAVETQYF TGTGCCAGCAGTCATGGACAGGGAGCAGTGGAGACCCAGTACTTC
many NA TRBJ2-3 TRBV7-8 CASSTGDTDTQYF TGTGCCAGCAGCACGGGGGACACAGATACGCAGTATTTT
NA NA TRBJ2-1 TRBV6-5 CASSRDFLKFDEQFF TGTGCCAGCAGTCGGGACTTTCTTAAATTCGATGAGCAGTTCTTC
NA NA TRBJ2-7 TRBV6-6 CASSYSFEDEQYF TGTGCCAGCAGTTACTCGTTTGAAGACGAGCAGTACTTC
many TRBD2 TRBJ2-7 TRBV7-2 CASSYSGGTLYEQYF TGTGCCAGCAGCTATAGCGGGGGGACACTATACGAGCAGTACTTC
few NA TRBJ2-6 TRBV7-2 CASSFSYPAGANVLTF TGTGCCAGCAGCTTTTCGTACCCCGCGGGGGCCAACGTCCTGACTTTC
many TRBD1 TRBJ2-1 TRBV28 CASSLRDSAYNEQFF TGTGCCAGCAGTTTAAGGGACAGCGCCTACAATGAGCAGTTCTTC
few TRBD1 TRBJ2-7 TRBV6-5 CASSPKIPGQGYIYVEQYF TGTGCCAGCAGTCCTAAAATCCCGGGACAGGGGTACATCTACGTCGAGCAGTACTTC
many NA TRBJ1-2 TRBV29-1 CSVLHTYYGYTF TGCAGCGTCCTACACACCTACTATGGCTACACCTTC
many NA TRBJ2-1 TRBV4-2 CASSQVSRRDNEQFF TGTGCCAGCAGCCAAGTCTCCCGACGTGACAATGAGCAGTTCTTC
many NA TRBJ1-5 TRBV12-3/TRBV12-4 CASSLWLEGWSNQPQHF TGTGCCAGCAGTTTATGGTTGGAGGGTTGGAGCAATCAGCCCCAGCATTTT
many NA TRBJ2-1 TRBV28 CASSSPGGEQFF TGTGCCAGCAGTTCCCCAGGGGGGGAGCAGTTCTTC
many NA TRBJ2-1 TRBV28 CASSATQGAGPRNEQFF TGTGCCAGCAGTGCTACCCAAGGCGCGGGGCCTCGCAATGAGCAGTTCTTC
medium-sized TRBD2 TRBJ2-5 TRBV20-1 CSVFSSGRADPETQYF TGCAGTGTGTTTTCTAGCGGGAGGGCCGACCCCGAGACCCAGTACTTC
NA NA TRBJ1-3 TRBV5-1 CASSLDGYSGNTIYF TGCGCCAGCAGCTTGGACGGCTACTCTGGAAACACCATATATTTT
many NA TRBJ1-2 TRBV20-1 CSAAPLDSANGYTF TGCAGTGCCGCACCCCTAGACAGTGCCAATGGCTACACCTTC
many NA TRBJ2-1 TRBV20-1 CSARDPVLSYNEQFF TGCAGTGCTAGAGATCCTGTCCTCTCCTACAATGAGCAGTTCTTC
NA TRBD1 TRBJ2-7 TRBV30 CAWSSGQGYEQYF TGTGCCTGGAGTTCGGGACAGGGCTACGAGCAGTACTTC
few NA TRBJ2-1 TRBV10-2 CASRRDMPLNEQFF TGCGCCAGCAGGCGGGACATGCCCCTGAATGAGCAGTTCTTC
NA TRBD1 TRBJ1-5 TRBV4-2 CASSQGTGVNQPQHF TGTGCCAGCAGCCAAGGGACAGGGGTTAATCAGCCCCAGCATTTT
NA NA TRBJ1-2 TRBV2 CASSTRTRTITVYGYTF TGTGCCAGCAGTACTCGGACTCGAACTATAACGGTTTATGGCTACACCTTC
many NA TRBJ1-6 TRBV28 CASSLQPWGPLHF TGTGCCAGCAGTCTGCAGCCCTGGGGACCCCTCCACTTT